Below are 8 T cell receptor beta chains sequenced from a single sample in a study of shared clonotypes between healthy human individuals. Using immunoSEQ multiplex PCR, the repertoire was profiled, and TCRdb retains in-frame clones only, with some absent. The table records roughly 520,000 clones, around 96% of them present only once. Sequencing used naive CD4+ T cells sorted from blood. Subset in this sample: CD45RA+ positively selected. The origin of the receptors is a woman in her 30s in good health.

The genes are TRBV6-1 and TRBJ2-5; 9 bases are a match to TRBD1. Looked up from germline, CDR1 is MNHNS and CDR2 is SASEGT. V dropped 9 bases and J dropped 5; count of bases not matched to a gene: 7. The CDR3 extends over 13 amino acids. CDR3 sequence reads: CASKQGAVETQYF. CDR3 nucleotides: TGTGCCAGTAAACAGGGGGCGGTTGAGACCCAGTACTTC.

The rearrangement joins TRBV6-5 to TRBJ2-7; a possible D gene is TRBD2 (7 bases). Per the germline V gene, CDR1 is MNHEY and CDR2 is SVGAGI. The CDR3 loop spans 13 amino acids. The germline V and J ends were trimmed by 7 bases and 4 bases, with 14 bases remaining between them. The chain's CDR3 is CASKPAGTYEQYF. The CDR3 nucleotides read TGTGCCAGCAAACCAGCGGGGACATACGAGCAGTACTTC.

The chain uses TRBV21-1 and TRBJ2-7; the table's D call, TRBD1, has no DNA check behind it. TRBV21-1 is reported as a pseudogene. The CDR3 spans 13 residues. The CDR3 here is CASSRYRAHEQYF. CDR3 DNA sequence: TGTGCCAGCAGCAGATACAGGGCCCACGAGCAGTACTTC.

This clone occurred once. V gene TRBV19 combines with J gene TRBJ1-3; tentative D call: TRBD1 (5 bases). Germline-derived CDR1 and CDR2 are LNHDA and SQIVND (reference sequence). Trimming left V 7 bases short and J 0 bases short, with 13 bases between. This CDR3 comprises 15 residues. The DNA for the CDR3 is TGTGCCAGTATCCCGACAGCGAGCTCTGGAAACACCATATATTTT. This gives the protein CASIPTASSGNTIYF.

The genes are TRBV4-1 and TRBJ1-4; D not resolved. This CDR3 comprises 17 residues. Germline CDR1 and CDR2: MGHRA and YSYEKL. The V end lost 4 bases, the J end lost 2 bases, and 17 bases lay between the germline ends. The CDR3 DNA sequence: TGCGCCAGCAGCCGGGGAGGTCCCCAGGTCACTAATGAAAAACTGTTTTTT. Translating it yields CASSRGGPQVTNEKLFF.

V gene TRBV5-1 combines with J gene TRBJ1-5, with a possible D match to TRBD1 (6 bases). Trimming took 0 bases from V and 6 from J, leaving 13 bases between them. From germline, CDR1 is SGHRS and CDR2 YFSETQ. This CDR3 is 15 amino acids long. The CDR3 loop reads CASSLGNRVGQPQHF. The CDR3 nucleotides read TGCGCCAGCAGCTTGGGCAACAGGGTAGGTCAGCCCCAGCATTTT.

The chain carries TRBV28 and TRBJ2-5; the match to TRBD1 covers 9 bases. The J call is uncertain, as TRBJ2-7 better fits the DNA end. CDR1 and CDR2 (germline): MDHEN, SYDVKM. This CDR3 is 15 amino acids long. The CDR3 loop reads CASSSPGQGLNEQYF. The CDR3 DNA follows: TGTGCCAGCAGTTCCCCGGGACAGGGTTTGAACGAGCAGTACTTC.

The chain is built from TRBV4-1 and TRBJ1-4; unclear D gene. The CDR3 consists of 14 residues. The V and J ends lost 1 base and 4 bases respectively, with 7 bases between them. Germline CDR1 MGHRA, CDR2 YSYEKL. The CDR3 DNA sequence: TGCGCCAGCAGCCAAGTCCAGGTTAATGAAAAACTGTTTTTT. Its protein product is CASSQVQVNEKLFF.